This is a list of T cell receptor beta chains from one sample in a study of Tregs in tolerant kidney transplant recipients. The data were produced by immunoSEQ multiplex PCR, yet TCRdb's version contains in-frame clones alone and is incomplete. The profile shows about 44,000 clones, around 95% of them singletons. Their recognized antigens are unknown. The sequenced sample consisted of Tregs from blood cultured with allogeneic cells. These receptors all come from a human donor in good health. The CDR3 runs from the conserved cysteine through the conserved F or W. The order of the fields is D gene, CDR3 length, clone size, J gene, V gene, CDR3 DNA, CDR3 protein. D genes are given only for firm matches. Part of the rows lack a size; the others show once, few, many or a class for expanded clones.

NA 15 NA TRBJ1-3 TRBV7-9 TGTGCCAGCAGCTCATACCAGGCGGCTGGAAACACCATATATTTT CASSSYQAAGNTIYF
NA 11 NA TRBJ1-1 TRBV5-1 TGCGCCAGCAGCTTGAACACTGAAGCTTTCTTT CASSLNTEAFF
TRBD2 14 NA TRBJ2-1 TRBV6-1 TGTGCCAGCAGTGGACTAGCGCATTACAATGAGCAGTTCTTC CASSGLAHYNEQFF
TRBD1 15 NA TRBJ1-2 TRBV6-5 TGTGCCAGCAGAAGACAGGGGGCTAATAACTATGGCTACACCTTC CASRRQGANNYGYTF
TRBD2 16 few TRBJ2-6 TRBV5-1 TGCGCCAGCACCGCGGGAGCCCGGCCCGGGGCCAACGTCCTGACTTTC CASTAGARPGANVLTF
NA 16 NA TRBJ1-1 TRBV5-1 TGCGCCAGCAGCTTGACCCACGCGGGAATGAACACTGAAGCTTTCTTT CASSLTHAGMNTEAFF
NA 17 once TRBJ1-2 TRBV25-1 TGTGCCAGCAGTGCCCGGGGAGCGGGGAGGATGTCCTATGGCTACACCTTC CASSARGAGRMSYGYTF
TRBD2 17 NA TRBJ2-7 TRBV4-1 TGCGCCAGCAGCCTCAAGGTCCCTAGCGGGGGACCATACGAGCAGTACTTC CASSLKVPSGGPYEQYF
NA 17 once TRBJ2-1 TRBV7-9 TGTGCCAGCAGCTTAGCGCGTTGGCGGTTAGGAGGCAATGAGCAGTTCTTC CASSLARWRLGGNEQFF
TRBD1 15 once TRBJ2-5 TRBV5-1 TGCGCCAGCATCCGAACAGGGGGCCCGAGTGAGACCCAGTACTTC CASIRTGGPSETQYF
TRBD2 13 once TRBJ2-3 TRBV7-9 TGTGCCAACCAAGCGGGGAGCACAGATACGCAGTATTTT CANQAGSTDTQYF
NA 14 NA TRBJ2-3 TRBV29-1 TGCAGCGTTGACAGAAAAAGGCGCACAGATACGCAGTATTTT CSVDRKRRTDTQYF
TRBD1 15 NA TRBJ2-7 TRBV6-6 TGTGCCAGCAGAGGGGACAGGGGAAGCTCCTACGAGCAGTACTTC CASRGDRGSSYEQYF
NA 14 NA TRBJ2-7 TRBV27 TGTGCCAGCAGTTTAGCCCGGAAAGGGTACGAGCAGTACTTC CASSLARKGYEQYF
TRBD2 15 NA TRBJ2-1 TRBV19 TGTGCCACCCTTCCTCCTAGCGGGGGGTACAATGAGCAGTTCTTC CATLPPSGGYNEQFF
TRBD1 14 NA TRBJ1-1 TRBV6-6 TGTGCCAGCAGGACGGACAGGTTTGATCGGGAAGCTTTCTTT CASRTDRFDREAFF
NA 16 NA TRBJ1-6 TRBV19 TGTGCCAGTAGTACCTATTTAGGCGACTATAATTCACCCCTCCACTTT CASSTYLGDYNSPLHF
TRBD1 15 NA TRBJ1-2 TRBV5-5 TGTGCCAGCAGCTCAGTGCCCCAGGGGGTAGGCGGCTACACCTTC CASSSVPQGVGGYTF
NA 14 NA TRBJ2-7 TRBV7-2 TGTGCCAGCAGCTTAGTTGGCGGGGACTACGAGCAGTACTTC CASSLVGGDYEQYF
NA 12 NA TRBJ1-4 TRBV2 TGTGCCAGCAGGGTCTACTACGGAAAACTGTTTTTT CASRVYYGKLFF
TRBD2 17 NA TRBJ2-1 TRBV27 TGTGCCAGCAGTTTAATCCTAGCGGGAGGGAGGTACAATGAGCAGTTCTTC CASSLILAGGRYNEQFF
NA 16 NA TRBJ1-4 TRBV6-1 TGTGCCAGCAGTGAAGGGGTCCGGGCGGGTGGTGAAAAACTGTTTTTT CASSEGVRAGGEKLFF
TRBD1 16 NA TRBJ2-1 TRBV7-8 TGTGCCAGCAGCTTAGTACTGGGACAGGGGTTTGGGGAGCAGTTCTTC CASSLVLGQGFGEQFF
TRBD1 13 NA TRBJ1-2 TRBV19 TGTGCCAGTACCGGGACAGATTTCTATGGCTACACCTTC CASTGTDFYGYTF
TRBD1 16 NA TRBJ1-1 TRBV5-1 TGCGCCAGCAGCTCCCGACAGGGACTATTGAACACTGAAGCTTTCTTT CASSSRQGLLNTEAFF
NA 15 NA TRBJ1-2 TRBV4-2 TGTGCCAGCAGCCCTAATACCGCCCTCAACTATGGCTACACCTTC CASSPNTALNYGYTF
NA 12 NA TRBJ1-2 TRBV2 TGTGCCAGTCCTGGACAGAACTATGGCTACACCTTC CASPGQNYGYTF
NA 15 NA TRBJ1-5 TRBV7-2 TGTGCCAGCAGCTTAGAACGGAGGGGGAATCAGCCCCAGCATTTT CASSLERRGNQPQHF
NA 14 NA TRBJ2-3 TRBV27 TGTGCCAGCAGTCAGGGGGGGAGCACAGATACGCAGTATTTT CASSQGGSTDTQYF
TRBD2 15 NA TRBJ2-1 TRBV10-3 TGTGCCATCAGTGAATATAGCGGGGTCTACAATGAGCAGTTCTTC CAISEYSGVYNEQFF
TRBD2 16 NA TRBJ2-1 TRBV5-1 TGCGCCAGCTTCGGACTAGCGGGAGGTTTCTCCGGTGAGCAGTTCTTC CASFGLAGGFSGEQFF
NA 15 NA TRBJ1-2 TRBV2 TGTGCCAGCAGTGAAATGGCCTCCTCCGGGTATGGCTACACCTTC CASSEMASSGYGYTF
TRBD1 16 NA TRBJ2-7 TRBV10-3 TGTGCCATCAGAGCCCCGGGACAGGGGGCGTTAAACGAGCAGTACTTC CAIRAPGQGALNEQYF
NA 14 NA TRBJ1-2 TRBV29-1 TGCAGCGTTGAAAGCCGGGGGGGGACCTATGGCTACACCTTC CSVESRGGTYGYTF
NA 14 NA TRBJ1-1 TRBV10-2 TGCGCCAGCAGTCTTAGGCAGACGAACACTGAAGCTTTCTTT CASSLRQTNTEAFF
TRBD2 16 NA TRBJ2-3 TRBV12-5 TGTGCTAGTGGTTTGGTAAGACCACTAGCGGGGAATACGCAGTATTTT CASGLVRPLAGNTQYF
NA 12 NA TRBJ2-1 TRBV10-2 TGCGCCAGCATAAAGTGGGGCGGTGAGCAGTTCTTC CASIKWGGEQFF
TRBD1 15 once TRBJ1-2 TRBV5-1 TGCGCCAGCAGCTTGGGGACAGGGATTAACTATGGCTACACCTTC CASSLGTGINYGYTF
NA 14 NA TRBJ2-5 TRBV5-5 TGTGCCAGCAGCTTGGCCTGGCAGCCAGAGACCCAGTACTTC CASSLAWQPETQYF
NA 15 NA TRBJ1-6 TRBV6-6 TGTGCCAGCAGTCGATCCAGGGTCTATAATTCACCCCTCCACTTT CASSRSRVYNSPLHF
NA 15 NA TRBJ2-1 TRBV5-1 TGCGCCAGCAGCTTGGAAGGCTATTCCTACAATGAGCAGTTCTTC CASSLEGYSYNEQFF
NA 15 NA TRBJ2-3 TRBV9 TGTGCCAGCAGGAGGACAGTCGGAAGTACAGATACGCAGTATTTT CASRRTVGSTDTQYF
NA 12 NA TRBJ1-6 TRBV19 TGTGCCAGTAAACAGGCAGGCTTACCCCTCCACTTT CASKQAGLPLHF
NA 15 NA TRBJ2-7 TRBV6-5 TGTGCCAGCAGTTACCGATTTTCGGCCGACTACGAGCAGTACTTC CASSYRFSADYEQYF
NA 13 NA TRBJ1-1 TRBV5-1 TGCGCCAGCAGCCCGGGTCCGAACACTGAAGCTTTCTTT CASSPGPNTEAFF
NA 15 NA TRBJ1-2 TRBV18 TGTGCCAGCTCACCACCGTCCAGGAATAACTATGGCTACACCTTC CASSPPSRNNYGYTF
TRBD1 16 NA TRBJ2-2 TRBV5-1 TGCGCCAGCAGCTACCCAAAGGGGGCTCGCACCGGGGAGCTGTTTTTT CASSYPKGARTGELFF
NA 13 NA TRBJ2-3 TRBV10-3 TGTGCCATCAGTTCTGAGGGAGGGGGGACACAGTATTTT CAISSEGGGTQYF
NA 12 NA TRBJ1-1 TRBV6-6 TGTGCCAGCAGGCTAGACAGAGCAGAAGCTTTCTTT CASRLDRAEAFF
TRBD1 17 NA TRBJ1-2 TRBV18 TGTGCCAGCTCACCGGTAACGACAGGGGCCCTAAACTATGGCTACACCTTC CASSPVTTGALNYGYTF
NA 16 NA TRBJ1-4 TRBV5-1 TGCGCCAGCAGCTTGGCCTTTTTAGGGGGTGGTGAAAAACTGTTTTTT CASSLAFLGGGEKLFF
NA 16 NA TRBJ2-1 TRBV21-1 TGTGCCAGCAGCCCGTGGACAGGGACCACCCCGAATGAGCAGTTCTTC CASSPWTGTTPNEQFF